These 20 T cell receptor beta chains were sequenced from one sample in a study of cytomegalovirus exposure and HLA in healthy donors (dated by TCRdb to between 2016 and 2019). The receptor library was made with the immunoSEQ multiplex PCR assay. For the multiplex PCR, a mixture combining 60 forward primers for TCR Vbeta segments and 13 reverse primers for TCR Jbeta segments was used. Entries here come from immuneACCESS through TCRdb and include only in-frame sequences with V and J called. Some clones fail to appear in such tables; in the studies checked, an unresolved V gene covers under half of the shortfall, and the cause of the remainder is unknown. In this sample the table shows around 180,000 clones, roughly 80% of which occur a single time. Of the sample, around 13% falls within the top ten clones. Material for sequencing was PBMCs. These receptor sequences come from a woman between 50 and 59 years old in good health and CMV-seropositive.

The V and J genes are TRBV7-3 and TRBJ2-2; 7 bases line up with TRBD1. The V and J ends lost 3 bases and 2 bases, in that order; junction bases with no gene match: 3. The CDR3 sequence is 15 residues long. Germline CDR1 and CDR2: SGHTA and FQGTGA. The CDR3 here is CASSFRQGNTGELFF. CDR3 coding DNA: TGTGCCAGCAGCTTCCGACAGGGTAACACCGGGGAGCTGTTTTTT.

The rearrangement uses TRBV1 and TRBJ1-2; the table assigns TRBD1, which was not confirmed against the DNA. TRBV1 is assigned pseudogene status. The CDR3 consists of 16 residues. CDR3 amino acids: CTSSQLGSGDEDGYTF. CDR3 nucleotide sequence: TGCACCAGCAGCCAATTAGGGTCAGGGGACGAAGATGGCTACACCTTC.

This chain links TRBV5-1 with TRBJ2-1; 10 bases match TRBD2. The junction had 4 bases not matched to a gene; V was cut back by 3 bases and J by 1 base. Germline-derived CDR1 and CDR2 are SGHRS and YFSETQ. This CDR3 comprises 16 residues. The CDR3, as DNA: TGCGCCAGCAGCTACAGCGGGGGGGAATCCTACAATGAGCAGTTCTTC. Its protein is CASSYSGGESYNEQFF.

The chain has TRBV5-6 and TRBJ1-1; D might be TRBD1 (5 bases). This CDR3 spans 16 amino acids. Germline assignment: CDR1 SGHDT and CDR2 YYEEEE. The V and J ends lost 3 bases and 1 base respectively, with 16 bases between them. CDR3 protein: CASSSGSAGGNTEAFF. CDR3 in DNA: TGTGCCAGCAGCTCAGGCAGCGCCGGGGGGAACACTGAAGCTTTCTTT.

The CDR3 loop reads CASSFQDSSYEQYF. In nucleotides, the CDR3 is TGCGCCAGCAGCTTCCAGGACAGCTCCTACGAGCAGTACTTC. J is TRBJ2-7 and V is TRBV5-1; TRBD1 might be the D (6 bases). The V and J ends lost 2 bases and 0 bases respectively, with 9 bases between them. From germline, CDR1 is SGHRS and CDR2 YFSETQ. The CDR3 is 14 residues long.

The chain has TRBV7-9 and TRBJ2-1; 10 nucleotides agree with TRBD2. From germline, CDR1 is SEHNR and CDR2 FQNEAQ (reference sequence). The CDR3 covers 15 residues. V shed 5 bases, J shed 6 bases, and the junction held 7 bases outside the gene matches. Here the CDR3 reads CASSQKRGGPNEQFF. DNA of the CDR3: TGTGCCAGCAGCCAAAAGCGGGGGGGCCCCAATGAGCAGTTCTTC.

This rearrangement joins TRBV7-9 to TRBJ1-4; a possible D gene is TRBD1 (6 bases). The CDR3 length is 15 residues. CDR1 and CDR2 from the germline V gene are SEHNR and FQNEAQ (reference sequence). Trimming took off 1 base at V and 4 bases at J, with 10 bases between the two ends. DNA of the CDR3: TGTGCCAGCAGCTTAGGGGACACTTTTAATGAAAAACTGTTTTTT. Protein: CASSLGDTFNEKLFF.

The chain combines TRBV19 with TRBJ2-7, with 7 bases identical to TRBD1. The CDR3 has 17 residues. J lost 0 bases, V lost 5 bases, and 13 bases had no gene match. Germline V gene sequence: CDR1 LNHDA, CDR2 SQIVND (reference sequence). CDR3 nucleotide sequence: TGTGCCAGTAGTGACACCGCTCGGACAGGAAGCTCCTACGAGCAGTACTTC. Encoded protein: CASSDTARTGSSYEQYF. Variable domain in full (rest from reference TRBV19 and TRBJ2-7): DGGITQSPKYLFRKEGQNVTLSCEQNLNHDAMYWYRQDPGQGLRLIYYSQIVNDFQKGDIAEGYSVSREKKESFPLTVTSAQKNPTAFYLCASSDTARTGSSYEQYFGPGTRLTVT.

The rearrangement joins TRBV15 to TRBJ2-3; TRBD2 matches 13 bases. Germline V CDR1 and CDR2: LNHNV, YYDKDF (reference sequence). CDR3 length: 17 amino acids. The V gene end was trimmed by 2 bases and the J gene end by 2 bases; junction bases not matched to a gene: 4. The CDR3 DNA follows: TGTGCCACCAGCAGATCTGGGACTAGCGGGGCCACAGATACGCAGTATTTT. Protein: CATSRSGTSGATDTQYF.

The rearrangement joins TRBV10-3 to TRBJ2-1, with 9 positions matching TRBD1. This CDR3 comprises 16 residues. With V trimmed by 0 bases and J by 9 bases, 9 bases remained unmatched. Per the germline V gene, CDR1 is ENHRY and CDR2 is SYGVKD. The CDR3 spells CAISESGQGERAEQFF. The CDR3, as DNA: TGTGCCATCAGTGAGTCGGGACAGGGAGAGAGGGCTGAGCAGTTCTTC.

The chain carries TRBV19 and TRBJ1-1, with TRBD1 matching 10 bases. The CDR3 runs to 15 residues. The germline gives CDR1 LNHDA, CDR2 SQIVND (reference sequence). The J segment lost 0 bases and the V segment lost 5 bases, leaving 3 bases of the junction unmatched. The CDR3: CASSFGTGVNTEAFF. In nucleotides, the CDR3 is TGTGCCAGTAGTTTCGGGACAGGGGTGAACACTGAAGCTTTCTTT.

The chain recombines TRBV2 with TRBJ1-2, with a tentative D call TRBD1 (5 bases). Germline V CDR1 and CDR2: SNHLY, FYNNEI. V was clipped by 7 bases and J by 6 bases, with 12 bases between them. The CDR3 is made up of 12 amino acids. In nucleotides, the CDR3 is TGTGCCAGCAAGATGACAGTCCATGGCTACACCTTC. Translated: CASKMTVHGYTF.

The CDR3 reads CASSLWPGGKNTEAFF. The CDR3 bases are TGTGCCAGCAGCTTGTGGCCGGGGGGGAAGAACACTGAAGCTTTCTTT. The chain carries TRBV5-8 and TRBJ1-1; TRBD1 might be the D (5 bases). Per germline, CDR1 SGHTS and CDR2 YDEGEE. V dropped 1 base and J dropped 1 base, with 14 bases sitting between them. This CDR3 comprises 16 residues.

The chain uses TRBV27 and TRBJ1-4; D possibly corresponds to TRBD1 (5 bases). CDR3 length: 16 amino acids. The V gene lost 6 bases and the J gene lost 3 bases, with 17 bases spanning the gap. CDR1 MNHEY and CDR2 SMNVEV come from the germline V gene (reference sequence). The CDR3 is CASRTLGRVANEKLFF. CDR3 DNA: TGTGCCAGCAGAACGTTGGGGCGCGTGGCTAATGAAAAACTGTTTTTT.

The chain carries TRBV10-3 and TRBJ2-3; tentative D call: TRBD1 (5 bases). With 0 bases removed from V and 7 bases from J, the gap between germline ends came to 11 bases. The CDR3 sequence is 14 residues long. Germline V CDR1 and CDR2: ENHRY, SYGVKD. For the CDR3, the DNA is TGTGCCATCAGTGAGTCGGGGCTGACGAATACGCAGTATTTT. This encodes CAISESGLTNTQYF.

The CDR3 region is CASSIGDGRYEQYF. CDR3 bases: TGTGCCAGCAGTATCGGGGATGGTCGCTACGAGCAGTACTTC. The J gene is TRBJ2-7, the V gene TRBV27; D possibly corresponds to TRBD2 (5 bases). CDR1 is MNHEY and CDR2 is SMNVEV in the germline V gene (reference sequence). Trimming took 5 bases from V and 3 from J, leaving 14 bases between them. The CDR3 covers 14 residues.

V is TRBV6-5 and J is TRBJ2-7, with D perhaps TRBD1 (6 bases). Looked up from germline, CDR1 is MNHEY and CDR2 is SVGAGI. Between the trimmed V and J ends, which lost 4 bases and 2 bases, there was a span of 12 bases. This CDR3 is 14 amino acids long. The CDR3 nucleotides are TGTGCCAGCAGTTTCGCGACAGGAGCCTACGAGCAGTACTTC. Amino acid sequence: CASSFATGAYEQYF.

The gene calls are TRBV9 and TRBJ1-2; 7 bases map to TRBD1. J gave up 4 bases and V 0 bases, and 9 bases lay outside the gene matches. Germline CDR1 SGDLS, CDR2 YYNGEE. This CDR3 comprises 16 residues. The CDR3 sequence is CASSVGTGDATYGYTF. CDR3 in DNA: TGTGCCAGCAGCGTAGGAACAGGGGACGCCACCTATGGCTACACCTTC.

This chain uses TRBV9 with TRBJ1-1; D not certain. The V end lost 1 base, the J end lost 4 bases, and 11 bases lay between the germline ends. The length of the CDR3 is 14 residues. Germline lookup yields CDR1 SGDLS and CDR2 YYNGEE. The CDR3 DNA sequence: TGTGCCAGCAGCGTAAGTGGGAGAGGCACTGAAGCTTTCTTT. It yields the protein CASSVSGRGTEAFF.

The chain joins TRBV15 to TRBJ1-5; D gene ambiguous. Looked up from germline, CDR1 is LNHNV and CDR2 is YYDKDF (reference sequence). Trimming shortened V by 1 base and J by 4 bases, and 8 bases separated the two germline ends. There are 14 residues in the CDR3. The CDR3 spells CATSRGGLNQPQHF. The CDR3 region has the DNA TGTGCCACCAGCAGAGGCGGATTGAATCAGCCCCAGCATTTT.